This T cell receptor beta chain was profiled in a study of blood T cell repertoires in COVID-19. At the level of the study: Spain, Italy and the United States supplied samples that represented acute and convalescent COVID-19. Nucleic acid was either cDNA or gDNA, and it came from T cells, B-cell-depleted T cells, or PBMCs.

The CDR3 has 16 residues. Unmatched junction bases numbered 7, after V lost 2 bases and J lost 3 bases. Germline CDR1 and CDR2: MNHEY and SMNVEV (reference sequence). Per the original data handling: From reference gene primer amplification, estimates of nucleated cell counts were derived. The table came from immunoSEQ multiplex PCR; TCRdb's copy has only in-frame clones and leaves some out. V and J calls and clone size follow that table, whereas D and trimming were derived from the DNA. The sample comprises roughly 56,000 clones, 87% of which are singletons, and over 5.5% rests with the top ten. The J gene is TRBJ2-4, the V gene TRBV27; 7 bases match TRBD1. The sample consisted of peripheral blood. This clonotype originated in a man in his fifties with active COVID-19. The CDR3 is CASSLITGVGKNIQYF. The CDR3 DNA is TGTGCCAGCAGTTTAATAACAGGGGTTGGCAAAAACATTCAGTACTTC.